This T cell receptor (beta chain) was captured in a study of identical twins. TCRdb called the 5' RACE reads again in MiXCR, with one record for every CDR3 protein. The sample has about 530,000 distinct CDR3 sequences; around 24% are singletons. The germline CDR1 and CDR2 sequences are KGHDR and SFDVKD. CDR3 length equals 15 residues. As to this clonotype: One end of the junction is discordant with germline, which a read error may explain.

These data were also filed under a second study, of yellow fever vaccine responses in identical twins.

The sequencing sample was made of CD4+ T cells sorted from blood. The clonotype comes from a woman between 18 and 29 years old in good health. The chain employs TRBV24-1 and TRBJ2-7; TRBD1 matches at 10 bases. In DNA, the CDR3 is TGTGCCACCAGTGACCCGGGACAGGGGCTCTACAAGCAGTACTTC. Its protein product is CATSDPGQGLYKQYF.